A single sample gave rise to the 11 T cell receptor beta chains below, sequenced in a study of blood T cell repertoires in COVID-19 (dated by TCRdb to 2018 to 2021). The method behind the library was the immunoSEQ multiplex PCR assay. Held by TCRdb, this immuneACCESS table contains in-frame sequences only and omits some clones. Under half of the omission traces to an unresolved V gene where checked; the cause of the rest is unknown. A total of fewer than 50,000 clones appear in this sample, roughly 63% of them only once. The ten largest account for about 5.9% of the sample. Sequenced sample: peripheral blood. The receptors come from a man older than 75 with acute or convalescent COVID-19.

The rearrangement links TRBV10-3 to TRBJ1-1; 10 bases match TRBD1. The CDR3 length is 17 residues. Germline CDR1 and CDR2: ENHRY and SYGVKD. Losses at the gene ends were 8 bases for V and 6 bases for J; bases not matched to a gene: 18. The DNA of the CDR3 is TGTGCCATCGGGGCCGGGACAGGGGCCCAGTCGCGTTCTGAAGCTTTCTTT. Encoded protein: CAIGAGTGAQSRSEAFF.

The J gene is TRBJ2-7, the V gene TRBV5-1; 9 positions match TRBD1. Germline loops: CDR1 SGHRS, CDR2 YFSETQ. The CDR3 runs 18 residues. Trimming removed 4 bases from V and 3 bases from J; junction bases left unmatched: 17. Written as DNA, the CDR3 is TGCGCCAGCAGCGCCCGCTCCGCCGCCGGGACAGGGAACTACGAGCAGTACTTC. Its protein product is CASSARSAAGTGNYEQYF.

The V gene is TRBV7-6, the J gene TRBJ2-7; TRBD2 matches at 8 bases. The CDR3 runs to 13 residues. The V segment lost 2 bases and the J segment 6 bases; nucleotides outside the gene matches: 3. The germline V gene encodes CDR1 SGHVS and CDR2 FNYEAQ. CDR3 in amino acids: CASSLRLASEQYF. In nucleotides, the CDR3 is TGTGCCAGCAGCTTACGACTAGCGAGCGAGCAGTACTTC.

This chain connects TRBV27 to TRBJ2-2; TRBD2 might be the D (6 bases). CDR3 length equals 15 residues. Germline V CDR1 and CDR2: MNHEY, SMNVEV (reference sequence). The V gene lost 1 base and the J gene lost 1 base, with 7 bases spanning the gap. CDR3 protein: CASSLYGGNTGELFF. CDR3 bases: TGTGCCAGCAGTTTATACGGGGGGAACACCGGGGAGCTGTTTTTT.

The rearrangement joins TRBV6-6 to TRBJ2-1; 8 bases are a match to TRBD1. The germline CDR1 and CDR2 sequences are MNHNY and SVGAGI (reference sequence). The CDR3 has 15 residues. Trimming at V came to 2 bases and at J to 4 bases, leaving 4 bases not matched to a gene. The CDR3 sequence: CASSYGTGVYNEQFF. The CDR3 DNA reads as TGTGCCAGCAGTTACGGGACAGGTGTTTACAATGAGCAGTTCTTC.

V gene TRBV5-1 combines with J gene TRBJ1-1; 10 bases agree with TRBD1. The CDR3 contains 15 residues. From germline, CDR1 is SGHRS and CDR2 YFSETQ. V lost 4 bases to trimming and J lost 1 base; unmatched junction nucleotides: 4. CDR3 sequence (DNA): TGCGCCAGCAGCCTGGGGACAGGGGCGAACACTGAAGCTTTCTTT. Its protein product is CASSLGTGANTEAFF.

This chain connects TRBV9 to TRBJ2-1; TRBD2 agrees at 8 bases. The junction had 4 bases not matched to a gene; V was cut back by 0 bases and J by 8 bases. CDR1 is SGDLS and CDR2 is YYNGEE in the germline V gene. The CDR3 is made up of 14 amino acids. The CDR3 sequence: CASSVGTSTDEQFF. CDR3 nucleotides: TGTGCCAGCAGCGTAGGGACTAGCACCGATGAGCAGTTCTTC.

The chain combines TRBV5-1 with TRBJ1-2; D is unclear. The CDR3 is 17 residues long. Between the trimmed V and J ends, which lost 3 bases and 6 bases, there was a span of 24 bases. CDR1 and CDR2 (germline): SGHRS, YFSETQ. This CDR3 is CASSSEPGSILSHGYTF. The CDR3 nucleotides are TGCGCCAGCAGCTCTGAACCGGGGTCCATACTTTCTCATGGCTACACCTTC.

The V call is TRBV27, the J call TRBJ1-5; D unresolved. The germline CDR1 and CDR2 sequences are MNHEY and SMNVEV (reference sequence). V was cut by 6 bases and J by 0 bases, with 9 bases left in between. The CDR3 is 14 amino acids. Here the CDR3 reads CASREVYSNQPQHF. The DNA for the CDR3 is TGTGCCAGCAGAGAGGTGTATAGCAATCAGCCCCAGCATTTT.

In its sample, this clone was seen a few times. The chain is built from TRBV6-6 and TRBJ2-2, with D possibly matching TRBD1 (6 bases). Trimming cost V 7 bases and J 7 bases, with 13 bases left between them. The V gene's germline CDR1 is MNHNY and CDR2 SVGAGI (reference sequence). The length of the CDR3 is 13 residues. CDR3 nucleotides: TGTGCCAGCACCAACAGGGCTAGCGGGGAGCTGTTTTTT. Translation gives CASTNRASGELFF.

The chain carries TRBV23-1 and TRBJ2-5, with TRBD2 as a possible D gene (5 bases). TRBV23-1 is an ORF; its function is uncertain. The CDR3 is made up of 12 amino acids. V lost 2 bases to trimming and J lost 5 bases, with 6 bases between them. CDR3 amino acids: CASSQSGETQYF. CDR3 coding DNA: TGCGCCAGCAGTCAAAGCGGTGAGACCCAGTACTTC.